One and the same sample provided the 11 T cell receptor beta chains below, sequenced in a study of cytomegalovirus exposure and HLA in healthy donors. Profiling relied on immunoSEQ multiplex PCR, and the TCRdb table lists in-frame clones only, not all of them. This sample has 90,000 to 150,000 clones, with about 91% found just once. Source material: PBMCs. These TCRs come from a man aged 18 to 35 in good health and CMV-seronegative.

This chain joins TRBV12-1 and TRBJ2-1; the table names TRBD1, a call not compared with the DNA. TRBV12-1 corresponds to a pseudogene. The CDR3 covers 16 residues. The CDR3: CASSFPSGTTPNEQFF. The CDR3 region has the DNA TGTGCCAGCAGCTTTCCGTCAGGGACAACCCCTAATGAGCAGTTCTTC.

The chain combines TRBV27 with TRBJ2-2; D remains ambiguous. V was cut by 6 bases and J by 1 base, with 6 bases left in between. The germline V gene has CDR1 MNHEY and CDR2 SMNVEV (reference sequence). This CDR3 region has 13 residues. CDR3 DNA: TGTGCCAGCAGCCCTCGGAACACCGGGGAGCTGTTTTTT. It translates to CASSPRNTGELFF.

This chain links TRBV30 with TRBJ2-1; TRBD1 is a possible D gene (6 bases). CDR3 size: 15 residues. Trimming stripped 0 bases from V and 4 bases from J, with 13 bases between. Per the germline V gene, CDR1 is GTSNPN and CDR2 is SVGIG (reference sequence). The CDR3 DNA reads TGTGCCTGGAGTGTATACGACAGGACTTACAATGAGCAGTTCTTC. Translated: CAWSVYDRTYNEQFF.

This chain uses TRBV2 with TRBJ2-3, with 9 bases identical to TRBD1. J gave up 5 bases and V 6 bases, and 6 bases lay outside the gene matches. The CDR3 has 14 amino acids. In germline, CDR1 is SNHLY, CDR2 FYNNEI. The CDR3 DNA is TGTGCCAGCAGCGAACAGGGGGCTGAAGATACGCAGTATTTT. Residues: CASSEQGAEDTQYF.

The chain recombines TRBV9 with TRBJ1-2; 8 bases are shared with TRBD1. V gave up 4 bases and J gave up 8 bases; unmatched junction bases: 10. CDR3 length: 14 residues. Germline values: CDR1 SGDLS, CDR2 YYNGEE. The DNA for the CDR3 is TGTGCCAGCAGCCCGGGACAGGAGGTTAAAGGCTACACCTTC. Protein: CASSPGQEVKGYTF.

The chain recombines TRBV6-5 with TRBJ2-3; possibly TRBD2 for D (7 bases). Germline V gene lookup returns CDR1 MNHEY and CDR2 SVGAGI. Trimming removed 9 bases at V and 4 bases at J, with 20 bases between. CDR3 length: 15 residues. CDR3 in amino acids: CASTEYGGRADTQYF. DNA for the CDR3: TGTGCCAGTACGGAGTACGGGGGGCGGGCAGATACGCAGTATTTT.

The chain combines TRBV30 with TRBJ2-1, with TRBD1 identical over 9 bases. The CDR3 is made up of 16 amino acids. The germline gives CDR1 GTSNPN, CDR2 SVGIG (reference sequence). V dropped 2 bases and J dropped 2; count of bases not matched to a gene: 7. CDR3 sequence: CAWSKTDRGTYNEQFF. CDR3 DNA sequence: TGTGCCTGGAGTAAAACGGACAGGGGAACCTACAATGAGCAGTTCTTC. The full variable domain, with the rest looked up from reference TRBV30 and TRBJ2-1, is SQTIHQWPATLVQPVGSPLSLECTVEGTSNPNLYWYRQAAGRGLQLLFYSVGIGQISSEVPQNLSASRPQDRQFILSSKKLLLSDSGFYLCAWSKTDRGTYNEQFFGPGTRLTVL.

The count of this clone is one. The chain joins TRBV4-3 to TRBJ1-2, with D uncertain. Deletions cut 1 base from V and 8 bases from J, with 17 bases between. CDR1 is LGHNA, CDR2 YSLEER, per germline. CDR3 size: 15 residues. The CDR3 here is CASSQVPGQIGGYTF. The CDR3 DNA follows: TGCGCCAGCAGCCAAGTTCCCGGCCAGATCGGGGGCTACACCTTC.

The chain joins TRBV6-5 to TRBJ2-7, with 10 bases aligning to TRBD1. Germline CDR1 and CDR2: MNHEY and SVGAGI. V lost 2 bases to trimming and J lost 4 bases; unmatched junction nucleotides: 2. The CDR3 is 14 amino acids. Here the CDR3 DNA reads TGTGCCAGCAGTTACCGGGACAGGGGTTACGAGCAGTACTTC. Translated: CASSYRDRGYEQYF.

The chain joins TRBV6-1 to TRBJ1-1; the D is unclear. This CDR3 is built from 14 residues. Germline CDR1 is MNHNS and CDR2 is SASEGT. The germline V and J ends were trimmed by 7 bases and 1 base, with 13 bases remaining between them. CDR3 sequence (DNA): TGTGCCAGCAAGGGAGGGATTTGGAACACTGAAGCTTTCTTT. This gives the protein CASKGGIWNTEAFF.

The chain has TRBV25-1 and TRBJ2-2; tentatively, D is TRBD1 (6 bases). CDR1 is MGHDK and CDR2 is SYGVNS in the germline V gene. CDR3 length: 17 residues. The V gene lost 3 bases and the J gene lost 0 bases, with 14 bases spanning the gap. CDR3 residues: CASSDHRDTANTGELFF. For the CDR3, the DNA is TGTGCCAGCAGTGACCACCGGGACACCGCGAACACCGGGGAGCTGTTTTTT.